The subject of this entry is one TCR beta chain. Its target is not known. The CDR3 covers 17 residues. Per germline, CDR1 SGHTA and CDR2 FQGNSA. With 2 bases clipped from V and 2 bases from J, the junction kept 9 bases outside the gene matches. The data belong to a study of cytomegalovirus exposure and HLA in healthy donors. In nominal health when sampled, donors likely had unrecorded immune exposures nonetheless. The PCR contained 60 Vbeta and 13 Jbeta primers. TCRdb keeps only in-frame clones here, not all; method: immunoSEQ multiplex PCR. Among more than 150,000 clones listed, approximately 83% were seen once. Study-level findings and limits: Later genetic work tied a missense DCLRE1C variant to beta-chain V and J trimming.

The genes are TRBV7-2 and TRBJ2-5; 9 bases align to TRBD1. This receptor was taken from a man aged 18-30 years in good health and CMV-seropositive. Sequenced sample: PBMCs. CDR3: CASSLTYPGTGQETQYF. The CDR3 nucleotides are TGTGCCAGCAGCTTAACCTACCCCGGGACAGGGCAAGAGACCCAGTACTTC.